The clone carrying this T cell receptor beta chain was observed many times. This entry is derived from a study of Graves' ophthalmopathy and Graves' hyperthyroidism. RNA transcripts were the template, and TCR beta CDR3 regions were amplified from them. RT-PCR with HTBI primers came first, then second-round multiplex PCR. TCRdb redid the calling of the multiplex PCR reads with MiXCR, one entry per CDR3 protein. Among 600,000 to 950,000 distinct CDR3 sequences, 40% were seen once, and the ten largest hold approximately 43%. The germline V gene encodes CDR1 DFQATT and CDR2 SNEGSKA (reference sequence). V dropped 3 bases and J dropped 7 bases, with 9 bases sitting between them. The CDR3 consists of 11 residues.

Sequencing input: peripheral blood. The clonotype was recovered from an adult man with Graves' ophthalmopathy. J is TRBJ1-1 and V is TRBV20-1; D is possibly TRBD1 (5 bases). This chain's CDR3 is CSARDIGEAFF. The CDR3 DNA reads TGCAGTGCTAGGGACATTGGTGAAGCTTTCTTT.